The present entry profiles one TCR beta chain with its context. The V segment lost 3 bases and the J segment 5 bases; nucleotides outside the gene matches: 10. Germline CDR1 and CDR2: MDHEN and SYDVKM. The CDR3 consists of 16 residues. The record originates from a study of OX40 agonist ivuxolimab in advanced cancers. Only in-frame clones appear in the TCRdb table, and some are missing; sequencing was by immunoSEQ multiplex PCR. The sample lists approximately 90,000 clones, roughly 84% occurring once. The chain couples TRBV28 to TRBJ2-3, with 8 bases matching TRBD1. Sequences were derived from CD4+ or CD8+ T cells sorted from blood, sampled in a trial of the OX40 agonist ivuxolimab. The origin of this receptor is an adult with an advanced solid tumor such as melanoma, head and neck, liver or kidney cancer. The CDR3 region is CASSFVGQGAGDTQYF. CDR3 sequence (DNA): TGTGCCAGCAGTTTCGTGGGGCAGGGGGCGGGAGATACGCAGTATTTT.